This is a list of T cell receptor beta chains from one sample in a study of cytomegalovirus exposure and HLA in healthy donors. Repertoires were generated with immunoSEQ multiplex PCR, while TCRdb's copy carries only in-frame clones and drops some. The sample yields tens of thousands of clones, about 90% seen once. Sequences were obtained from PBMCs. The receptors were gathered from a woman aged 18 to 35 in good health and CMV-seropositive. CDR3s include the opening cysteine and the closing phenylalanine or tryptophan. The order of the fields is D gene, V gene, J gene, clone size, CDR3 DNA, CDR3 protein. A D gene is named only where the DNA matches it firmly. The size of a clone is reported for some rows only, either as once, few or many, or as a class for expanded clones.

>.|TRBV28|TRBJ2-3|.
TGTGCCAGCACCCAGGCCCACAGTACAGATACGCAGTATTTT
CASTQAHSTDTQYF
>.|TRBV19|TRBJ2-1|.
TGTGCCAGTAGTATAGGACGGGCGGGCTACTACAATGAGCAGTTCTTC
CASSIGRAGYYNEQFF
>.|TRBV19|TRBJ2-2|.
TGTGCCAGTAGTATCTACAACAGGGAGACCGGGGAGCTGTTTTTT
CASSIYNRETGELFF
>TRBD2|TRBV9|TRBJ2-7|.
TGTGCCAGCACCCCGGGGAGCGGGAAAACCTACGAGCAGTACTTC
CASTPGSGKTYEQYF
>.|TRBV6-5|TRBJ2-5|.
TGTGCCAGCAGCCAGGGGGAGACCCAGTACTTC
CASSQGETQYF
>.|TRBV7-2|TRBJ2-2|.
TGTGCCAGCACCTCCAGGAACACCGGGGAGCTGTTTTTT
CASTSRNTGELFF
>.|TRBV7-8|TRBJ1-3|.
TGTGCCAGCAGCTTAGCCGCTTTGGCGGGGGCACACGGAAACACCATATATTTT
CASSLAALAGAHGNTIYF
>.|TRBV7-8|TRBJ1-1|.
TGTGCCAGCAGCCACAAACGTGGGACATCGAACACTGAAGCTTTCTTT
CASSHKRGTSNTEAFF
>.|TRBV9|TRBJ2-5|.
TGTGCCAGCAGCGCAGACGGAGCCGGGCAAGAGACCCAGTACTTC
CASSADGAGQETQYF
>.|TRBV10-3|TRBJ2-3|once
TGTGCCATCAGTCCCTTTGGGGGGTACGCAGATACGCAGTATTTT
CAISPFGGYADTQYF
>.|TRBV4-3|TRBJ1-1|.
TGCGCCAGCAGCACCCAGGGAAGTTGGTCTGAAGCTTTCTTT
CASSTQGSWSEAFF
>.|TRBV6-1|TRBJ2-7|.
TGTGCCAGCAGTGAAATGCAGGCCTACGAGCAGTACTTC
CASSEMQAYEQYF
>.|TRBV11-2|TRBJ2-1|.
TGTGCCAGCAGCTTAGCAGCCTACAATGAGCAGTTCTTC
CASSLAAYNEQFF
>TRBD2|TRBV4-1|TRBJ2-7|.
TGCGCCAGCAGCCAAGATTCGAGCGGGGGTACCTACGAGCAGTACTTC
CASSQDSSGGTYEQYF
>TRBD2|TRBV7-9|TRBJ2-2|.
TGTGCCAGCAGCTCCCGCGATGCGGGGGGGCCCGGGGAGCTGTTTTTT
CASSSRDAGGPGELFF
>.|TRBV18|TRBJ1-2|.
TGTGCCAGCTCACCACTAGCGACGGAGACTAACTATGGCTACACCTTC
CASSPLATETNYGYTF
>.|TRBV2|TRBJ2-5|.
TGTGCCAGCAGTCCTAATCCTAGCTCCCCCCAGTACTTC
CASSPNPSSPQYF
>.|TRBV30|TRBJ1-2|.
TGTGCCTGGAAGCACGGAGGCTATGGCTACACCTTC
CAWKHGGYGYTF
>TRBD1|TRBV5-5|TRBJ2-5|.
TGTGCCAGCAGCCGGGAACAGGGGATCCAAGAGACCCAGTACTTC
CASSREQGIQETQYF
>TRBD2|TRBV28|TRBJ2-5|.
TGTGCCAGCAGATATCCGGGACTAGCAAAGAACTTC
CASRYPGLAKNF
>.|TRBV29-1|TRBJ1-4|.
TGCAGCGTTGAGGGAGGCAGGGGAGGGGAAAAACTGTTTTTT
CSVEGGRGGEKLFF
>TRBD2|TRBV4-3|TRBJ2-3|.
TGCGCCAGCAGCCCCCTAGGCCCGACTAGCGGGGGCGCAGATACGCAGTATTTT
CASSPLGPTSGGADTQYF
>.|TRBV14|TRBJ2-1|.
TGTGCCAGCAGCCAAGATCCGGATGAGCAGTTCTTC
CASSQDPDEQFF
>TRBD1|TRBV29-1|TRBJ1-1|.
TGCAGCAAGAACAGGGGGGCGGCGAACACTGAAGCTTTCTTT
CSKNRGAANTEAFF
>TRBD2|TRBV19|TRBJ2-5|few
TGTGCCAGTAGTATAGCGGAGCTAGCGGGGGGAAGGAGGGGAGAGACCCAGTACTTC
CASSIAELAGGRRGETQYF
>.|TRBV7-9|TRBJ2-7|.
TGTGCCAGCAGCTGGTCGTCCAGAGGACTCGAGCAGTACTTC
CASSWSSRGLEQYF
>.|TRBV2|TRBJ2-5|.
TGTGCCAGCATGGGATGGGGGCGCAGCCAAGAGACCCAGTACTTC
CASMGWGRSQETQYF
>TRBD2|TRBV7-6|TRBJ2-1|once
TGTGCCAGCAGCCTCGGGACTAGCGGGAGGGCGGGTGAGCAGTTCTTC
CASSLGTSGRAGEQFF
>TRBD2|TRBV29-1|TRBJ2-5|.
TGCAGCGGTGCCGGGACTACCCACCCAGAGCCACAAGAGACCCAGTACTTC
CSGAGTTHPEPQETQYF
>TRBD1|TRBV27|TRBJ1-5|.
TGTGCCAGCAGTCCCGGGACAGGGAGCAATCAGCCCCAGCATTTT
CASSPGTGSNQPQHF
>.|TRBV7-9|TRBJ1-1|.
TGTGCCAGCAGCTTAGGGACAGCGAACACTGAAGCTTTCTTT
CASSLGTANTEAFF
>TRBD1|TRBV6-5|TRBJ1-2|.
TGTGCCAGCAGTTACAGGGGGCAAGGCTACACCTTC
CASSYRGQGYTF
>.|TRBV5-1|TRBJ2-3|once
TGCGCCAGCAGCCTAAGCACAGATACGCAGTATTTT
CASSLSTDTQYF
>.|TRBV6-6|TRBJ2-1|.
TGTGCCAGCAGTTACTCGAGAGGGTGGAGCTCCAATGAGCAGTTCTTC
CASSYSRGWSSNEQFF
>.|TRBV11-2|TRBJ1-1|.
TGTGCCAGCAGCCTTTGGGCGTTTGAAGCTTTCTTT
CASSLWAFEAFF
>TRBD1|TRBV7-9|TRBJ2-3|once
TGTGCCAGCAGCTTACAGGGGGCGATGAGAACAGATACGCAGTATTTT
CASSLQGAMRTDTQYF
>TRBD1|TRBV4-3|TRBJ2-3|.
TGCGCCAGCAGCCAGGAGGGACAGGGGTTGGATACGCAGTATTTT
CASSQEGQGLDTQYF
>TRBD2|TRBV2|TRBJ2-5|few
TGTGCCAGCAGTTCCGGGACTAGCGGGGACCAAGCCAGGACCCAGTACTTC
CASSSGTSGDQARTQYF
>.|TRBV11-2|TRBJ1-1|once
TGTGCCAGCAGCTTCCTCTATAACAGGGAGAACACTGAAGCTTTCTTT
CASSFLYNRENTEAFF
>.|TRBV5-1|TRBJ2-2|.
TGCGCCAGCAGATCCGCCAGGACAGAGGGCCGGAACACCGGGGAGCTGTTTTTT
CASRSARTEGRNTGELFF
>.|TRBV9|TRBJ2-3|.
TGTGCCAGCAGCGTAGCCGGTAGCACAGATACGCAGTATTTT
CASSVAGSTDTQYF
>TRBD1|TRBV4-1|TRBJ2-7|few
TGCGCCAGCAGCCTCGGGACAGCCTACTACGAGCAGTACTTC
CASSLGTAYYEQYF
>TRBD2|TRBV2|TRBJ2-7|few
TGTGCCAGCAGCCCAGGGACTAGCGGATATGGGGAGCAGTACTTC
CASSPGTSGYGEQYF
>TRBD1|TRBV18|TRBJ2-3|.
TGTGCCAGCTCACATGGACAGGGGCCGAGCACAGATACGCAGTATTTT
CASSHGQGPSTDTQYF
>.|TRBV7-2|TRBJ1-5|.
TGTGCCAGCGGAGAGTACATAAATCAGCCCCAGCATTTT
CASGEYINQPQHF
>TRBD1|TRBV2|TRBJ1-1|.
TGTGCCAGCAGTGAGACAGGGGGACTCACTGAAGCTTTCTTT
CASSETGGLTEAFF
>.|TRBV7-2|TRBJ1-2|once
TGTGCCAGCAGCTTAGGGTCGGGTCCGGGATATGGCTACACCTTC
CASSLGSGPGYGYTF
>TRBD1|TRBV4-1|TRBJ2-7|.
TGCGCCAGCAGCCAAGAGGACAGGGCCGCCTCCTACGAGCAGTACTTC
CASSQEDRAASYEQYF
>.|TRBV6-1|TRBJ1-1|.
TGTGCCAGCAGTGACAGGGAGAACACTGAAGCTTTCTTT
CASSDRENTEAFF
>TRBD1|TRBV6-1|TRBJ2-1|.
TGTGCCAGCCGGACAGGGGGCGGCAATGAGCAGTTCTTC
CASRTGGGNEQFF
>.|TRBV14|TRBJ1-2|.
TGTGCCAGCAGCCTATTCAGGAACAAATCGGATGGCTACACCTTC
CASSLFRNKSDGYTF
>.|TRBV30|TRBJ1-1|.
TGTGCCTGGAGGACGGACAGTGAAGCTTTCTTT
CAWRTDSEAFF